This is a list of T cell receptor beta chains from one sample in a study of T-cell memory formation after mild COVID-19. Each CDR3 protein is one row after TCRdb ran MiXCR on the 5' RACE reads. The sample contains fewer than 500,000 distinct CDR3 sequences, about 23% of which appear only once. Sequences were obtained from PBMCs or a T cell subset sorted from them (not recorded which). These receptors were obtained from an adult woman who had mild COVID-19 (a few samples of this study predate the infection). Cell type and time point are not known. CDR3s include the opening cysteine and the closing phenylalanine or tryptophan. A D gene is named only where the DNA matches it firmly. Clone size is shown for a subset of rows, as once, few, many or a class of expanded clone.

cdr3_length clone_size d_call j_call v_call cdr3_nt cdr3_aa
18 NA NA TRBJ2-1 TRBV12-3/TRBV12-4 TGTGCCAGCAGTCCGACAGAATTCCATTACGAAACCTACAATGAGCAGTTCTTC CASSPTEFHYETYNEQFF
14 NA NA TRBJ1-1 TRBV6-5 TGTGCCAGCAAAGGGGTCAGGTGGAACACTGAAGCTTTCTTT CASKGVRWNTEAFF
18 few NA TRBJ2-7 TRBV7-8 TGTGCCAGCAGCTTAGCCGTTATCGGTACAGGGAGATCCTACGAGCAGTACTTC CASSLAVIGTGRSYEQYF
18 NA TRBD2 TRBJ2-1 TRBV12-5 TGTGCTAGTGGTTTGTCACTAGCGGGAGGCCCGTCCTACAATGAGCAGTTCTTC CASGLSLAGGPSYNEQFF
15 NA NA TRBJ2-7 TRBV7-2 TGTGCCAGCAGCTTCGCCGCTCCGACAGCCTACGAGCAGTACTTC CASSFAAPTAYEQYF
13 few TRBD1 TRBJ1-2 TRBV5-4 TGTGCCAGCAAGACGCCAGGGGGCCATGGCTACACCTTC CASKTPGGHGYTF
14 few NA TRBJ2-5 TRBV7-3 TGTGCCAGCAGCGCCACAGGGACGGGAGAGACCCAGTACTTC CASSATGTGETQYF
15 NA NA TRBJ2-1 TRBV14 TGTGCCAGCAGCCACTTAGGACGCTCCTACAATGAGCAGTTCTTC CASSHLGRSYNEQFF
16 many TRBD1 TRBJ1-2 TRBV2 TGTGCCAGCAGGAAAAGTGGAAGGGACAGAAACTATGGCTACACCTTC CASRKSGRDRNYGYTF
12 NA NA TRBJ1-2 TRBV12-3/TRBV12-4 TGTGCCAGCCAGCGGACAGCCTATGGCTACACCTTC CASQRTAYGYTF
15 few TRBD2 TRBJ2-7 TRBV15 TGTGCCACCAGCAGAGATTCTAGCGGCTCCTACGAGCAGTACTTC CATSRDSSGSYEQYF
17 few TRBD2 TRBJ2-7 TRBV6-2/TRBV6-3 TGTGCCAGCAGCCGGCGACTAGCCGGAGGCAGATCCTACGAGCAGTACTTC CASSRRLAGGRSYEQYF
12 few NA TRBJ2-2 TRBV5-1 TGCGCCAGCAATGAGTACACCGGGGAGCTGTTTTTT CASNEYTGELFF
12 NA NA TRBJ2-2 TRBV6-2/TRBV6-3 TGTGCCAGCAAATGGGGGACCGGGGAGCTGTTTTTT CASKWGTGELFF
13 few NA TRBJ1-2 TRBV3-1 TGTGCCAGCAGCCCTTCACCCTTGGGGGGCTACACCTTC CASSPSPLGGYTF
14 NA NA TRBJ1-6 TRBV16 TGTGCCAGCAGCCAATATCGGGGAAATTCACCCCTCCACTTT CASSQYRGNSPLHF
15 NA TRBD2 TRBJ2-3 TRBV24-1 TGTGCCACCGCAGAGCGGGAGGGCGGGAGAGATACGCAGTATTTT CATAEREGGRDTQYF
18 many NA TRBJ2-6 TRBV15 TGTGCCACCAGCAGATCTAGCTCCAGTTCCTCTGGGGCCAACGTCCTGACTTTC CATSRSSSSSSGANVLTF
11 few NA TRBJ2-7 TRBV29-1 TGCAGCGTTGACGCACAGAGCGAGCAGTACTTC CSVDAQSEQYF
16 few NA TRBJ2-3 TRBV30 TGTGCCTGGAGTCCCCCAAGGACTGCTAGCACAGATACGCAGTATTTT CAWSPPRTASTDTQYF
12 NA NA TRBJ1-2 TRBV7-2 TGTGCCAGCAGCCCTTTAGACCGGGGCTACACCTTC CASSPLDRGYTF
13 many NA TRBJ2-2 TRBV7-8 TGTGCCAGCAGCTGGGTCGGTCCCGGGGAGCTGTTTTTT CASSWVGPGELFF
13 few NA TRBJ2-7 TRBV7-2 TGTGCCAGCAGCGCCTTCACAGGGATCGAGCAGTACTTC CASSAFTGIEQYF
18 NA TRBD1 TRBJ2-1 TRBV5-1 TGCGCCAGCAGCTCCACCCCGGGACAGGAGAACTCCTACAATGAGCAGTTCTTC CASSSTPGQENSYNEQFF
15 few TRBD1 TRBJ1-5 TRBV18 TGTGCCAGCTCACAAACAGGGGTTAGCAATCAGCCCCAGCATTTT CASSQTGVSNQPQHF
16 few NA TRBJ2-6 TRBV5-4 TGTGCCAGCAGCTTGGCAGGGAACTCTGGGGCCAACGTCCTGACTTTC CASSLAGNSGANVLTF
17 once TRBD2 TRBJ2-3 TRBV5-4 TGTGCCAGCAGCTCCCCCTGGGCGGGAGGGATCACAGATACGCAGTATTTT CASSSPWAGGITDTQYF
14 NA NA TRBJ2-5 TRBV24-1 TGTGCCACCGGGGAAGGGGCGGACCAAGAGACCCAGTACTTC CATGEGADQETQYF
15 NA NA TRBJ1-2 TRBV7-2 TGTGCCAGCAGCTTAGATACAGCCCTGGATTATGGCTACACCTTC CASSLDTALDYGYTF
15 NA NA TRBJ2-3 TRBV2 TGTGCCAGCAGTGAGGCGGTTGGGAGCACAGATACGCAGTATTTT CASSEAVGSTDTQYF
13 NA TRBD2 TRBJ2-7 TRBV29-1 TGCAGCGTAGCGGGAGGTATCTCCTACGAGCAGTACTTC CSVAGGISYEQYF
14 NA NA TRBJ1-1 TRBV12-3/TRBV12-4 TGTGCCAGCAGCACCCGCATCGGGAACACTGAAGCTTTCTTT CASSTRIGNTEAFF
14 NA NA TRBJ1-6 TRBV9 TGTGCCAGCAGCGTAGTCGGGACAAATTCACCCCTCCACTTT CASSVVGTNSPLHF
19 few TRBD1 TRBJ2-1 TRBV3-1 TGTGCCAGCAGCTCGCGGACAGGGCCTCACGGCATCTCCTACAATGAGCAGTTCTTC CASSSRTGPHGISYNEQFF
16 NA TRBD1 TRBJ1-2 TRBV11-2 TGTGCCAGCAGCTCTGACCGGGACAGATACACCTATGGCTACACCTTC CASSSDRDRYTYGYTF
11 few NA TRBJ1-6 TRBV30 TGTGCCTGGAGTCTCGGGACACCCCTCCACTTT CAWSLGTPLHF
14 NA TRBD1 TRBJ2-3 TRBV12-3/TRBV12-4 TGTGCCAGCAGCCCTGACAGGGTTTCAGATACGCAGTATTTT CASSPDRVSDTQYF
15 few NA TRBJ2-1 TRBV7-3 TGTGCCAGCAGCTTAACGGGATCGGCTTACAATGAGCAGTTCTTC CASSLTGSAYNEQFF
15 NA NA TRBJ2-5 TRBV7-2 TGTGCCAGCAGCCAAACAAGGAACCGCCAAGAGACCCAGTACTTC CASSQTRNRQETQYF
14 NA NA TRBJ1-2 TRBV4-1 TGCGCCAGCAGCCAAGCCTTGTCAGGGTGGGGCTACACCTTC CASSQALSGWGYTF